A selection of T cell receptor beta chains follows, all from one sample in a study of cytomegalovirus exposure and HLA in healthy donors. Clones were read by immunoSEQ multiplex PCR, and TCRdb kept only the in-frame ones, dropping some. The sample includes over 85,000 clones, roughly 92% of them seen just once. Sequenced sample: PBMCs. The receptors shown here come from a woman in her thirties in good health and CMV-seropositive. Each CDR3 is given with its conserved first and last residue. A D gene is named only where the DNA matches it firmly. Some rows have no size entry. The others give once, few or many, or a class for an expanded clone.

CDR3 protein | CDR3 DNA | J gene | V gene | clone size | D gene | CDR3 length
CASSVTGGNNEQFF | TGTGCCAGCAGCGTTACCGGAGGGAACAATGAGCAGTTCTTC | TRBJ2-1 | TRBV7-2 | NA | NA | 14
CASYGGAGGELFF | TGTGCCAGCTACGGGGGGGCCGGCGGGGAGCTGTTTTTT | TRBJ2-2 | TRBV27 | NA | TRBD2 | 13
CSVVLPGETQYF | TGCAGCGTGGTACTGCCCGGAGAGACCCAGTACTTC | TRBJ2-5 | TRBV29-1 | NA | NA | 12
CASSQTTGGTEAFF | TGCGCCAGCAGCCAAACCACAGGGGGCACTGAAGCTTTCTTT | TRBJ1-1 | TRBV4-1 | NA | TRBD1 | 14
CASSYSGSWNTGELFF | TGTGCCAGCAGTTATAGCGGGAGTTGGAACACCGGGGAGCTGTTTTTT | TRBJ2-2 | TRBV6-5 | NA | TRBD2 | 16
CASMDQGANYGYTF | TGTGCCAGCATGGACCAGGGGGCAAACTATGGCTACACCTTC | TRBJ1-2 | TRBV28 | NA | TRBD1 | 14
CAISGTGNTEAFF | TGTGCCATCAGTGGGACTGGGAACACTGAAGCTTTCTTT | TRBJ1-1 | TRBV10-3 | NA | NA | 13
CASSPTGTGGREQYF | TGTGCCAGCAGCCCCACCGGGACAGGGGGCCGGGAGCAGTACTTC | TRBJ2-7 | TRBV27 | NA | TRBD1 | 15
CAWRDGQAVSYEQYF | TGTGCCTGGAGGGACGGACAGGCCGTCTCCTACGAGCAGTACTTC | TRBJ2-7 | TRBV30 | once | TRBD1 | 15
CASSRDKNYGYTF | TGTGCCAGCAGCCGGGACAAGAACTATGGCTACACCTTC | TRBJ1-2 | TRBV11-2 | NA | NA | 13
CASYPTSGRDTDTQYF | TGTGCCAGCTATCCGACTAGCGGGAGGGACACAGATACGCAGTATTTT | TRBJ2-3 | TRBV2 | NA | TRBD2 | 16
CASSSLAGGRETQYF | TGTGCCAGCAGTTCCTTAGCGGGGGGGAGAGAGACCCAGTACTTC | TRBJ2-5 | TRBV28 | NA | TRBD2 | 15
CASTEGGDWGTEAFF | TGTGCCAGCACGGAGGGAGGGGATTGGGGCACTGAAGCTTTCTTT | TRBJ1-1 | TRBV9 | NA | NA | 15